This is a list of T cell receptor beta chains from one sample in a study of response to subunit inactivated influenza vaccine. TCRdb ran MiXCR on the RT-PCR reads and lists one entry per CDR3 protein. The data contain about 530,000 distinct CDR3 sequences, 10% to 15% of them singletons. This sample comprised PBMCs from blood, obtained roughly 6 weeks after vaccination. Source of these receptors: a man aged 45 to 65 who received an inactivated influenza vaccine. CDR3s include the opening cysteine and the closing phenylalanine or tryptophan. The order of the fields is D gene, V gene, J gene, clone size, CDR3 protein, CDR3 DNA. A D gene is named only where the DNA matches it firmly. Size is omitted from some rows. Given values are once, few, many or a class for expanded clones.

d_gene: NA
v_gene: TRBV7-8
j_gene: TRBJ2-7
abundance: NA
CDR3aa: CASSLRPDRFYEQYF
CDR3nt: TGTGCCAGCAGCTTACGGCCAGACAGGTTCTACGAGCAGTACTTC

d_gene: TRBD2
v_gene: TRBV4-2
j_gene: TRBJ2-5
abundance: NA
CDR3aa: CASSQGLAGGGPPRETQYF
CDR3nt: TGTGCCAGCAGCCAAGGACTAGCGGGGGGGGGCCCCCCAAGAGAGACCCAGTACTTC

d_gene: NA
v_gene: TRBV4-2
j_gene: TRBJ2-2
abundance: NA
CDR3aa: CASSLVRANTGELFF
CDR3nt: TGTGCCAGCAGCCTAGTGAGGGCGAACACCGGGGAGCTGTTTTTT

d_gene: NA
v_gene: TRBV20-1
j_gene: TRBJ1-1
abundance: few
CDR3aa: CSARDVTGRSGTEAFF
CDR3nt: TGCAGTGCTAGAGATGTTACAGGGCGGAGCGGCACTGAAGCTTTCTTT

d_gene: TRBD2
v_gene: TRBV5-1
j_gene: TRBJ2-3
abundance: many
CDR3aa: CASSFPTSGSDTQYF
CDR3nt: TGCGCCAGCAGCTTCCCGACTAGCGGCTCAGATACGCAGTATTTT

d_gene: NA
v_gene: TRBV12-3/TRBV12-4
j_gene: TRBJ1-5
abundance: NA
CDR3aa: CASSPGPEGQPQHF
CDR3nt: TGTGCCAGCAGTCCAGGACCTGAAGGTCAGCCCCAGCATTTT

d_gene: NA
v_gene: TRBV12-3/TRBV12-4
j_gene: TRBJ1-1
abundance: NA
CDR3aa: CASSLARGVLNTEAFF
CDR3nt: TGTGCCAGCAGTTTAGCGAGGGGAGTTCTGAACACTGAAGCTTTCTTT

d_gene: NA
v_gene: TRBV25-1
j_gene: TRBJ1-5
abundance: many
CDR3aa: CASSEGNQPQHF
CDR3nt: TGTGCCAGCAGTGAAGGTAATCAGCCCCAGCATTTT

d_gene: NA
v_gene: TRBV7-2
j_gene: TRBJ2-7
abundance: few
CDR3aa: CASSLSIVSPSTYEQYF
CDR3nt: TGTGCCAGCAGCTTAAGTATCGTGTCTCCTAGCACCTACGAGCAGTACTTC

d_gene: NA
v_gene: TRBV5-1
j_gene: TRBJ1-4
abundance: NA
CDR3aa: CASSTTGAFNEKLFF
CDR3nt: TGCGCCAGCAGCACTACAGGAGCCTTTAATGAAAAACTGTTTTTT

d_gene: NA
v_gene: TRBV6-1
j_gene: TRBJ2-5
abundance: few
CDR3aa: CASRSSGQETQYF
CDR3nt: TGTGCCAGCAGATCGAGCGGGCAAGAGACCCAGTACTTC

d_gene: TRBD2
v_gene: TRBV20-1
j_gene: TRBJ2-7
abundance: NA
CDR3aa: CSARSGTSGTSYEQYF
CDR3nt: TGCAGTGCCCGTTCCGGGACTAGCGGGACTTCCTACGAGCAGTACTTC

d_gene: NA
v_gene: TRBV11-2
j_gene: TRBJ1-1
abundance: few
CDR3aa: CASSRGSEDTEAFF
CDR3nt: TGTGCCAGCAGCCGGGGGTCGGAGGACACTGAAGCTTTCTTT

d_gene: NA
v_gene: TRBV6-1
j_gene: TRBJ1-6
abundance: NA
CDR3aa: CASTWGGSDSPLHF
CDR3nt: TGTGCCAGCACCTGGGGGGGAAGTGATTCACCCCTCCACTTT

d_gene: NA
v_gene: TRBV20-1
j_gene: TRBJ2-7
abundance: few
CDR3aa: CSARNLRQYEQYF
CDR3nt: TGCAGTGCTAGAAACCTGAGGCAATACGAGCAGTACTTC

d_gene: TRBD1
v_gene: TRBV10-2
j_gene: TRBJ2-3
abundance: few
CDR3aa: CASRQTGSDTQYF
CDR3nt: TGCGCCAGCAGACAGACAGGGTCAGATACGCAGTATTTT

d_gene: NA
v_gene: TRBV20-1
j_gene: TRBJ2-3
abundance: many
CDR3aa: CSAPAGTTDTQYF
CDR3nt: TGCAGTGCTCCCGCAGGGACCACAGATACGCAGTATTTT

d_gene: NA
v_gene: TRBV5-5
j_gene: TRBJ1-1
abundance: NA
CDR3aa: CASSLVAGVGATEAFF
CDR3nt: TGTGCCAGCAGCTTGGTGGCCGGGGTGGGGGCCACTGAAGCTTTCTTT

d_gene: NA
v_gene: TRBV27
j_gene: TRBJ1-1
abundance: many
CDR3aa: CASSSHAGGYTEAFF
CDR3nt: TGTGCCAGCAGTTCCCACGCGGGGGGTTATACTGAAGCTTTCTTT

d_gene: NA
v_gene: TRBV29-1
j_gene: TRBJ1-3
abundance: NA
CDR3aa: CSAASDRDGNTIYF
CDR3nt: TGCAGCGCCGCCTCGGACAGAGACGGAAACACCATATATTTT

d_gene: TRBD1
v_gene: TRBV28
j_gene: TRBJ2-6
abundance: few
CDR3aa: CASRTGGLGANVLTF
CDR3nt: TGTGCCAGCAGGACAGGGGGCCTTGGGGCCAACGTCCTGACTTTC

d_gene: NA
v_gene: TRBV11-2
j_gene: TRBJ2-3
abundance: few
CDR3aa: CASSSPTSGIDTQYF
CDR3nt: TGTGCCAGCAGCTCTCCGACCAGCGGAATAGATACGCAGTATTTT

d_gene: NA
v_gene: TRBV7-2
j_gene: TRBJ1-2
abundance: few
CDR3aa: CASSLSGARGGYTF
CDR3nt: TGTGCCAGCAGCTTATCCGGGGCCCGTGGGGGCTACACCTTC

d_gene: TRBD2
v_gene: TRBV28
j_gene: TRBJ2-2
abundance: NA
CDR3aa: CASRAYRDYNTGELFF
CDR3nt: TGTGCCAGCAGGGCATACCGGGACTATAACACCGGGGAGCTGTTTTTT

d_gene: NA
v_gene: TRBV29-1
j_gene: TRBJ2-3
abundance: many
CDR3aa: CSGASGARGADTQYF
CDR3nt: TGCAGCGGGGCCTCAGGGGCCCGAGGGGCAGATACGCAGTATTTT

d_gene: TRBD2
v_gene: TRBV20-1
j_gene: TRBJ2-1
abundance: few
CDR3aa: CSAREPGDSGPTYNEQFF
CDR3nt: TGCAGTGCTAGAGAACCGGGGGATAGCGGGCCAACCTACAATGAGCAGTTCTTC

d_gene: NA
v_gene: TRBV5-1
j_gene: TRBJ2-5
abundance: few
CDR3aa: CASSLETGLGKTQYF
CDR3nt: TGCGCCAGCAGCTTGGAGACAGGCCTAGGGAAGACCCAGTACTTC

d_gene: NA
v_gene: TRBV5-1
j_gene: TRBJ1-1
abundance: NA
CDR3aa: CASHKGAAGTEAFF
CDR3nt: TGCGCCAGCCACAAAGGGGCCGCGGGCACTGAAGCTTTCTTT

d_gene: NA
v_gene: TRBV6-5
j_gene: TRBJ1-1
abundance: few
CDR3aa: CASSYPLGTEAFF
CDR3nt: TGTGCCAGCAGTTACCCCCTAGGCACTGAAGCTTTCTTT

d_gene: NA
v_gene: TRBV3-1
j_gene: TRBJ2-2
abundance: few
CDR3aa: CASSQVAAARGELFF
CDR3nt: TGTGCCAGCAGCCAAGTGGCGGCAGCCAGGGGGGAGCTGTTTTTT

d_gene: NA
v_gene: TRBV5-6
j_gene: TRBJ2-5
abundance: NA
CDR3aa: CASSLATEPAETQYF
CDR3nt: TGTGCCAGCAGCTTGGCGACAGAGCCCGCCGAGACCCAGTACTTC

d_gene: NA
v_gene: TRBV4-1
j_gene: TRBJ2-3
abundance: many
CDR3aa: CASSQGPGPDTQYF
CDR3nt: TGCGCCAGCAGCCAGGGCCCGGGGCCAGATACGCAGTATTTT

d_gene: TRBD1
v_gene: TRBV20-1
j_gene: TRBJ1-4
abundance: NA
CDR3aa: CSASGTAINEKLFF
CDR3nt: TGCAGTGCTAGCGGGACAGCGATAAATGAAAAACTGTTTTTT

d_gene: TRBD1
v_gene: TRBV7-2
j_gene: TRBJ2-7
abundance: few
CDR3aa: CASSLKSGGYEQYF
CDR3nt: TGTGCCAGCAGCTTAAAATCAGGGGGCTACGAGCAGTACTTC

d_gene: TRBD1
v_gene: TRBV20-1
j_gene: TRBJ2-7
abundance: NA
CDR3aa: CSARAGPGQEAYKQYF
CDR3nt: TGCAGTGCTAGGGCCGGACCGGGACAGGAGGCCTACAAGCAGTACTTC

d_gene: NA
v_gene: TRBV29-1
j_gene: TRBJ2-7
abundance: NA
CDR3aa: CSAQDSSYEQYF
CDR3nt: TGCAGCGCCCAAGACAGCTCCTACGAGCAGTACTTC

d_gene: NA
v_gene: TRBV9
j_gene: TRBJ1-5
abundance: few
CDR3aa: CASSADTNQPQHF
CDR3nt: TGTGCCAGCAGCGCGGACACGAATCAGCCCCAGCATTTT

d_gene: NA
v_gene: TRBV7-2
j_gene: TRBJ2-7
abundance: NA
CDR3aa: CASSLGVRNEQYF
CDR3nt: TGTGCCAGCAGCTTAGGGGTCAGGAACGAGCAGTACTTC

d_gene: TRBD2
v_gene: TRBV7-2
j_gene: TRBJ2-1
abundance: many
CDR3aa: CASSLASGNYNEQFF
CDR3nt: TGTGCCAGCAGCTTAGCTAGCGGGAACTACAATGAGCAGTTCTTC

d_gene: TRBD2
v_gene: TRBV4-1
j_gene: TRBJ2-7
abundance: NA
CDR3aa: CASSQLLSGSGYEQYF
CDR3nt: TGCGCCAGCAGCCAACTCCTAAGCGGGAGTGGGTACGAGCAGTACTTC

d_gene: NA
v_gene: TRBV24-1
j_gene: TRBJ2-1
abundance: NA
CDR3aa: CATSDFSWSHNEQFF
CDR3nt: TGTGCCACCAGTGATTTTTCATGGTCCCACAATGAGCAGTTCTTC

d_gene: NA
v_gene: TRBV4-2
j_gene: TRBJ1-1
abundance: NA
CDR3aa: CASSPRLWNTEAFF
CDR3nt: TGTGCCAGCAGCCCTCGGCTGTGGAACACTGAAGCTTTCTTT

d_gene: NA
v_gene: TRBV20-1
j_gene: TRBJ2-5
abundance: NA
CDR3aa: CSARSSSLQETQYF
CDR3nt: TGCAGTGCTAGGAGTTCATCCCTTCAAGAGACCCAGTACTTC

d_gene: NA
v_gene: TRBV7-2
j_gene: TRBJ2-3
abundance: few
CDR3aa: CASSDTSSYTQYF
CDR3nt: TGTGCCAGCAGCGACACTAGTTCTTATACGCAGTATTTT

d_gene: TRBD2
v_gene: TRBV20-1
j_gene: TRBJ2-3
abundance: many
CDR3aa: CSARALSGGARDTQYF
CDR3nt: TGCAGTGCTAGAGCACTTAGCGGGGGGGCAAGGGATACGCAGTATTTT

d_gene: NA
v_gene: TRBV12-3/TRBV12-4
j_gene: TRBJ2-5
abundance: NA
CDR3aa: CASSLALEMAQYF
CDR3nt: TGTGCCAGCAGTTTAGCGTTGGAAATGGCCCAGTACTTC

d_gene: TRBD2
v_gene: TRBV20-1
j_gene: TRBJ2-7
abundance: NA
CDR3aa: CSAYPTSGSYEQYF
CDR3nt: TGCAGTGCTTACCCGACTAGCGGATCCTACGAGCAGTACTTC

d_gene: NA
v_gene: TRBV6-5
j_gene: TRBJ2-2
abundance: NA
CDR3aa: CASSYEGLETGELFF
CDR3nt: TGTGCCAGCAGTTACGAGGGGCTCGAGACCGGGGAGCTGTTTTTT

d_gene: TRBD2
v_gene: TRBV4-3
j_gene: TRBJ2-1
abundance: NA
CDR3aa: CASSHGRALLYEQFF
CDR3nt: TGCGCCAGCAGCCACGGGAGGGCCCTTCTCTATGAGCAGTTCTTC

d_gene: NA
v_gene: TRBV15
j_gene: TRBJ2-7
abundance: NA
CDR3aa: CATSDRTSYEQYF
CDR3nt: TGTGCCACCAGCGACAGAACCTCCTACGAGCAGTACTTC

d_gene: TRBD2
v_gene: TRBV6-1
j_gene: TRBJ2-5
abundance: many
CDR3aa: CASSRTSGQETQYF
CDR3nt: TGTGCCAGCAGTCGGACTAGCGGGCAAGAGACCCAGTACTTC

d_gene: NA
v_gene: TRBV7-9
j_gene: TRBJ1-2
abundance: NA
CDR3aa: CASSYDTDHGYTF
CDR3nt: TGTGCCAGCAGCTACGACACTGATCATGGCTACACCTTC

d_gene: NA
v_gene: TRBV7-8
j_gene: TRBJ2-3
abundance: NA
CDR3aa: CASSLVLAKTDTQYF
CDR3nt: TGTGCCAGCAGCTTAGTCCTAGCGAAGACAGATACGCAGTATTTT

d_gene: NA
v_gene: TRBV5-1
j_gene: TRBJ2-3
abundance: many
CDR3aa: CASSLELAWSAHTTDTQYF
CDR3nt: TGCGCCAGCAGCTTGGAACTAGCTTGGTCGGCTCACACCACAGATACGCAGTATTTT

d_gene: NA
v_gene: TRBV7-8
j_gene: TRBJ2-1
abundance: NA
CDR3aa: CASSLAWTHGTNEQFF
CDR3nt: TGTGCCAGCAGCTTAGCATGGACCCACGGCACCAATGAGCAGTTCTTC